These T cell receptor beta chains were read from a single sample in a study of T cell responses to AZD1222 COVID-19 vaccine. Using immunoSEQ multiplex PCR, the repertoire was profiled, and TCRdb retains in-frame clones only, with some absent. This table has fewer than 75,000 clones, over 75% appearing once. The specimen comprised peripheral blood, sampled on day 0 of AZD1222 vaccination. These receptors all stem from an adult in good health. Both conserved end residues are part of each CDR3. Each record gives: V gene, J gene, clone size, CDR3 protein. Only part of the rows carry a size: once, few, many, or a class if the clone is expanded.

v_gene: TRBV7-2
j_gene: TRBJ2-7
abundance: .
CDR3aa: CASSLITGGSYEQYF

v_gene: TRBV5-1
j_gene: TRBJ2-7
abundance: once
CDR3aa: CASSLPRVPYEQYF

v_gene: TRBV7-8
j_gene: TRBJ1-2
abundance: .
CDR3aa: CASSARQKIYGYTF

v_gene: TRBV6-2/TRBV6-3
j_gene: TRBJ1-1
abundance: .
CDR3aa: CASSYTRRGEAFF

v_gene: TRBV19
j_gene: TRBJ1-1
abundance: few
CDR3aa: CASSVARGGNTEAFF

v_gene: TRBV29-1
j_gene: TRBJ2-5
abundance: .
CDR3aa: CSVERRSGTNQETQYF

v_gene: TRBV7-2
j_gene: TRBJ2-3
abundance: .
CDR3aa: CASSLQRGGRTQYF

v_gene: TRBV7-3
j_gene: TRBJ2-2
abundance: .
CDR3aa: CASSLSSAGELFF

v_gene: TRBV3-1/TRBV3-2
j_gene: TRBJ2-3
abundance: .
CDR3aa: CASSQTGTTDTQYF

v_gene: TRBV5-1
j_gene: TRBJ2-3
abundance: .
CDR3aa: CASRARGLADTQYF

v_gene: TRBV6-5
j_gene: TRBJ1-5
abundance: .
CDR3aa: CASSRTTGGPQHF

v_gene: TRBV19
j_gene: TRBJ1-4
abundance: few
CDR3aa: CASSEGGLKKLFF

v_gene: TRBV7-2
j_gene: TRBJ2-3
abundance: .
CDR3aa: CASSPGRGVLGTQYF

v_gene: TRBV7-9
j_gene: TRBJ2-1
abundance: few
CDR3aa: CASSSLLSSTLVNEQFF

v_gene: TRBV24-1
j_gene: TRBJ1-3
abundance: few
CDR3aa: CATSDLVGAGGMGDTIYF

v_gene: TRBV10-3
j_gene: TRBJ1-2
abundance: .
CDR3aa: CAIRPDRGGYGYTF

v_gene: TRBV6-6
j_gene: TRBJ1-5
abundance: .
CDR3aa: CASSQLGTSPQHF

v_gene: TRBV6-5
j_gene: TRBJ1-1
abundance: .
CDR3aa: CASCKSGLNTEAFF

v_gene: TRBV12-3/TRBV12-4
j_gene: TRBJ2-7
abundance: .
CDR3aa: CASSLASYEQYF

v_gene: TRBV9
j_gene: TRBJ1-5
abundance: .
CDR3aa: CASSVDGNSNQPQHF

v_gene: TRBV14
j_gene: TRBJ1-2
abundance: once
CDR3aa: CASSPRTQKGYTF

v_gene: TRBV2
j_gene: TRBJ2-2
abundance: .
CDR3aa: CASSLKTPPGELFF

v_gene: TRBV6-5
j_gene: TRBJ2-7
abundance: .
CDR3aa: CASRAGQGTHEQYF

v_gene: TRBV2
j_gene: TRBJ1-5
abundance: once
CDR3aa: CASSKTRTGHQPQHF

v_gene: TRBV25-1
j_gene: TRBJ2-7
abundance: .
CDR3aa: CASSDLSLGGHEQYF

v_gene: TRBV27
j_gene: TRBJ2-2
abundance: few
CDR3aa: CASSLALTGELFF

v_gene: TRBV4-1
j_gene: TRBJ2-7
abundance: .
CDR3aa: CASSQDPGLYGGEQYF

v_gene: TRBV6-5
j_gene: TRBJ1-1
abundance: .
CDR3aa: CASRGTGLNTEAFF